The clone carrying this T cell receptor beta chain has more than one count but fewer than ten. Preparation of the TCRbeta library involved a method that used unique molecular identifiers. MiXCR was run by TCRdb on the PCR reads, yielding one entry per CDR3 protein. The data hold about 610,000 distinct CDR3 sequences, with about 10% observed a single time. The data belong to a study of T-cell reconstitution after alpha-beta-depleted transplantation in children. The germline CDR1 and CDR2 sequences are MNHEY and SVGEGT. The CDR3 runs to 16 residues. The V gene end was trimmed by 4 bases and the J gene end by 0 bases; junction bases not matched to a gene: 4.

The receptor comes from a human donor who donated a stem cell graft to a child with acute myeloid leukemia. Sequences were derived from PBMCs from the stem cell graft donor, sampled from the stem cell graft. The chain is built from TRBV6-2 or TRBV6-3 and TRBJ2-1, with 9 bases fitting TRBD2. The CDR3 coding sequence is TGTGCCAGCAGTTCCCTAGCGGGACTCTCCTACAATGAGCAGTTCTTC. It specifies CASSSLAGLSYNEQFF.